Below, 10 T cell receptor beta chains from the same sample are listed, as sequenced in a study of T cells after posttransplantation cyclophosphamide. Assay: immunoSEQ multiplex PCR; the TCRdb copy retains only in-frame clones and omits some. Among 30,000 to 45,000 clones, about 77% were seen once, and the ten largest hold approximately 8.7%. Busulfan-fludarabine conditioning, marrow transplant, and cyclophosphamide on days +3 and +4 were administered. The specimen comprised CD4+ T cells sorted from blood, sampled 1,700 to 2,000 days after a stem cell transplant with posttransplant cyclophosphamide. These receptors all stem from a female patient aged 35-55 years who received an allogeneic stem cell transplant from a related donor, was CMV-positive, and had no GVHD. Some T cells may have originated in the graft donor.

The CDR3 nucleotides are TGTGCCAGTAGTCGAGACTCCCGTCAGCCCCAGCATTTT. The encoded protein is CASSRDSRQPQHF. J is TRBJ1-5 and V is TRBV19; D remains unclear. The CDR3 consists of 13 residues. V was cut by 5 bases and J by 6 bases, with 11 bases left in between. Germline CDR1 reads LNHDA; CDR2 reads SQIVND (reference sequence).

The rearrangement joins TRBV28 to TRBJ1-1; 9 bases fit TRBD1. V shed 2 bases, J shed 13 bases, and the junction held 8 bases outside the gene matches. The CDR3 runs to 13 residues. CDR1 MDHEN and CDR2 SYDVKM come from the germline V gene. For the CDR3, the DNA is TGTGCCAGCAGTTTAGGGGACAGGGCGCTGGGTTTCTTT. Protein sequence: CASSLGDRALGFF.

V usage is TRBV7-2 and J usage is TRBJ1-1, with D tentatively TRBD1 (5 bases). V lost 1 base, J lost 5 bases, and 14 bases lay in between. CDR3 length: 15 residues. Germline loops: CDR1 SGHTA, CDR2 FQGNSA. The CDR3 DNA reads TGTGCCAGCAGCTTAGGAGTCAGGGATAGAACTGAAGCTTTCTTT. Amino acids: CASSLGVRDRTEAFF.

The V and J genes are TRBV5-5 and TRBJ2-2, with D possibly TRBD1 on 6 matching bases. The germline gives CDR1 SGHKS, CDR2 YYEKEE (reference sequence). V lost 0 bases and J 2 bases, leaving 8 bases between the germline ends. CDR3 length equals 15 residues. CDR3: CASSLGDTNTGELFF. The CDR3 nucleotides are TGTGCCAGCAGCTTGGGGGACACAAACACCGGGGAGCTGTTTTTT.

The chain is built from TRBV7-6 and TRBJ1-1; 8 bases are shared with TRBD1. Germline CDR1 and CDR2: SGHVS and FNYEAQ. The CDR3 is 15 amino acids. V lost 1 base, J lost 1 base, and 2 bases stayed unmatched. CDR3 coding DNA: TGTGCCAGCAGCTTAGTCGACAGGGGGAACACTGAAGCTTTCTTT. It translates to CASSLVDRGNTEAFF.

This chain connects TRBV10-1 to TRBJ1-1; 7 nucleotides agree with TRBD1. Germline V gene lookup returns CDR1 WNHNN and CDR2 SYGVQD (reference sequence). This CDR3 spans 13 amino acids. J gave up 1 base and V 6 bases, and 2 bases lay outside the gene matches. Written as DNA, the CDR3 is TGCGCCAGCAGCAGGACAGGGAACACTGAAGCTTTCTTT. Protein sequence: CASSRTGNTEAFF.

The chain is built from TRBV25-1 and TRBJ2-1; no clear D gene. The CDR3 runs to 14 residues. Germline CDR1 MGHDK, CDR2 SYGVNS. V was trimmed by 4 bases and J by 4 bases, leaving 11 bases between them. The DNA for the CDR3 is TGTGCCAGCAGTGGGCAGCGCGGTTACAATGAGCAGTTCTTC. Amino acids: CASSGQRGYNEQFF.

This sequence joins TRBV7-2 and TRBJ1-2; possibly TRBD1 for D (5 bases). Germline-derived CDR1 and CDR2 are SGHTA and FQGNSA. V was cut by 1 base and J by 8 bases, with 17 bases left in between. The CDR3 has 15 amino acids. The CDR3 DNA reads TGTGCCAGCAGCTTAGACCTGATTCAGGGTGGCGGCTACACCTTC. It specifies CASSLDLIQGGGYTF.

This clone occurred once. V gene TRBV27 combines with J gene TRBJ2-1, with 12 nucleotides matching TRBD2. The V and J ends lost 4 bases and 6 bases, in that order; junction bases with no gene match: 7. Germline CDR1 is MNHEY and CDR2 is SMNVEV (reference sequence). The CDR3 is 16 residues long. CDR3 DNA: TGTGCCAGCAGTTCTCTAGCGGGGGGGGCTCTCAATGAGCAGTTCTTC. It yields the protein CASSSLAGGALNEQFF.

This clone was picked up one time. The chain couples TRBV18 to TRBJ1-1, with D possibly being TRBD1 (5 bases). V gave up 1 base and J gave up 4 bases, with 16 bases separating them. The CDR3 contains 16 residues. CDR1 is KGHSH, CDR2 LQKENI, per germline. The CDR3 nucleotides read TGTGCCAGCTCACCACTGGGACTCGCGGGGGTCACTGAAGCTTTCTTT. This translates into CASSPLGLAGVTEAFF. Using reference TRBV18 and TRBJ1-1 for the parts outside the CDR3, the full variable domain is NAGVMQNPRHLVRRRGQEARLRCSPMKGHSHVYWYRQLPEEGLKFMVYLQKENIIDESGMPKERFSAEFPKEGPSILRIQQVVRGDSAAYFCASSPLGLAGVTEAFFGQGTRLTVV.